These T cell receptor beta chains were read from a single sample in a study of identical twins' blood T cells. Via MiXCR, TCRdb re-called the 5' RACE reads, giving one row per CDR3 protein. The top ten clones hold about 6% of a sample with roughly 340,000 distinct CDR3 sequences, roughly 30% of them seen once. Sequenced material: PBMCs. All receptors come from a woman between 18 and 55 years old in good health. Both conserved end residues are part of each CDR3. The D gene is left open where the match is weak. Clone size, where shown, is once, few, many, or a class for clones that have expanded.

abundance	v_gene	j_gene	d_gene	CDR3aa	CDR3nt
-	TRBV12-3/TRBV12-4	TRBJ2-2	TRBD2	CASSSGTRGGSAGELFF	TGTGCCAGCAGTTCCGGGACTAGAGGGGGTAGCGCCGGGGAGCTGTTTTTT
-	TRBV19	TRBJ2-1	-	CASSWQDHSYNEQFF	TGTGCCAGTAGTTGGCAGGACCACTCCTACAATGAGCAGTTCTTC
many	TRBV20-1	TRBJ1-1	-	CSALGEQAFF	TGCAGTGCTCTCGGGGAGCAAGCTTTCTTT
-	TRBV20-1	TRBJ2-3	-	CSVMGGPADTQYF	TGCAGTGTTATGGGGGGGCCGGCAGATACGCAGTATTTT
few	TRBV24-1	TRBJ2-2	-	CATSEGPNTGELFF	TGTGCCACCAGTGAAGGTCCGAACACCGGGGAGCTGTTTTTT
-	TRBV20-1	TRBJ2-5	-	CSATVVRTSGETQYF	TGCAGTGCCACCGTTGTGCGGACCAGCGGAGAGACCCAGTACTTC
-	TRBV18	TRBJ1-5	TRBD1	CASSPQGALRQPQHF	TGTGCCAGCTCACCACAGGGGGCACTCCGTCAGCCCCAGCATTTT
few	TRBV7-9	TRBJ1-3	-	CASSFGMGNTIYF	TGTGCCAGCAGCTTCGGTATGGGAAACACCATATATTTT
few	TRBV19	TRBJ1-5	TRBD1	CASSVTGTGGLNQPQHF	TGTGCCAGTAGTGTCACCGGGACAGGGGGCCTAAATCAGCCCCAGCATTTT
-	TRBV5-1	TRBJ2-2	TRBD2	CASSPGLARFGELFF	TGCGCCAGCAGCCCGGGACTAGCTCGCTTCGGGGAGCTGTTTTTT
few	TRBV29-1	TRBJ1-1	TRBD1	CSVRGQTNTEAFF	TGCAGCGTTAGGGGACAGACGAACACTGAAGCTTTCTTT
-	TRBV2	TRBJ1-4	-	CASREAGREELFF	TGTGCCAGCAGAGAGGCAGGGCGTGAAGAACTGTTTTTT
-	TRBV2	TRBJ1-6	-	CASSGTDSPLHF	TGTGCCAGCAGTGGGACCGATTCACCCCTCCACTTT
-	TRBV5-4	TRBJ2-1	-	CASSGRSSYNEQFF	TGTGCCAGCAGCGGCAGAAGCTCCTACAATGAGCAGTTCTTC
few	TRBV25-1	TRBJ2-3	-	CASSESNPSDTQYF	TGTGCCAGCAGTGAATCGAACCCCTCAGATACGCAGTATTTT
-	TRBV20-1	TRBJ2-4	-	CSASARHSKNIQYF	TGCAGTGCTAGCGCTAGGCACAGCAAAAACATTCAGTACTTC
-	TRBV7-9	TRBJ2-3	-	CASSLGSVSTDTQYF	TGTGCCAGCAGCTTAGGATCAGTAAGCACAGATACGCAGTATTTT
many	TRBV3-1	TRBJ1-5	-	CASSQDGQRGGLAQPQHF	TGTGCCAGCAGCCAAGACGGACAAAGAGGGGGATTGGCTCAGCCCCAGCATTTT
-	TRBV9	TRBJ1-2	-	CASGVVDGTYGYTF	TGTGCCAGCGGCGTAGTGGACGGAACCTATGGCTACACCTTC
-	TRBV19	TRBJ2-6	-	CASSKRSGANVLTF	TGTGCCAGTAGTAAGAGGTCTGGGGCCAACGTCCTGACTTTC
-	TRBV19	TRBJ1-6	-	CASSIRGNSPLHF	TGTGCCAGTAGTATTCGCGGGAATTCACCCCTCCACTTT
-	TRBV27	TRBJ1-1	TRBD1	CATRTGTMNTEAFF	TGTGCCACCAGGACAGGGACTATGAACACTGAAGCTTTCTTT
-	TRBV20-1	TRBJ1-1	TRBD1	CSATSPPQGHEAFF	TGCAGTGCTACTTCTCCCCCACAGGGGCATGAAGCTTTCTTT
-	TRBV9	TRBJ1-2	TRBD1	CASSAQGLLNYGYTF	TGTGCCAGCAGCGCACAGGGGCTCCTTAACTATGGCTACACCTTC
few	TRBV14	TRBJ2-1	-	CASTMGYNEQFF	TGTGCCAGCACCATGGGATACAATGAGCAGTTCTTC
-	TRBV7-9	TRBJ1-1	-	CASSYPGQSVNTEAFF	TGTGCCAGCAGCTACCCGGGACAATCGGTGAACACTGAAGCTTTCTTT
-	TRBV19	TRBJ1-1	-	CASNFLGNTEAFF	TGTGCCAGTAATTTCCTGGGGAACACTGAAGCTTTCTTT
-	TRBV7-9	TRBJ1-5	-	CASSLYRGGDQPQHF	TGTGCCAGCAGCTTATATCGGGGGGGAGATCAGCCCCAGCATTTT
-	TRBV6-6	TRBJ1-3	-	CASSYLIPLLASGNTIYF	TGTGCCAGCAGTTACTTGATCCCCCTCCTTGCCTCTGGAAACACCATATATTTT
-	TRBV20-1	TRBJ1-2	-	CSAVGDRFDGYTF	TGCAGTGCTGTTGGAGACAGGTTCGATGGCTACACCTTC
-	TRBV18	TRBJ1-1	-	CASSPVAGDTEAFF	TGTGCCAGCTCACCGGTCGCGGGAGACACTGAAGCTTTCTTT
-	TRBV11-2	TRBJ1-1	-	CASSLDRIEAFF	TGTGCCAGCAGCTTAGACCGGATTGAAGCTTTCTTT
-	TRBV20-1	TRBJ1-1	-	CSASVPLGTEAFF	TGCAGTGCTAGTGTACCGTTAGGCACTGAAGCTTTCTTT
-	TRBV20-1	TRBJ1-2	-	CSAPQSRVYGYTF	TGCAGTGCCCCCCAGAGCCGAGTCTATGGCTACACCTTC
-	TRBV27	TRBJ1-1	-	CASSLMWGNTEAFF	TGTGCCAGCAGTTTGATGTGGGGAAACACTGAAGCTTTCTTT
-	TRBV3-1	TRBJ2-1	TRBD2	CASSPPRPSGYNEQFF	TGTGCCAGCAGCCCCCCCCGGCCTAGCGGCTACAATGAGCAGTTCTTC
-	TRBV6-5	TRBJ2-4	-	CASSYLDRRLAKNIQYF	TGTGCCAGCAGTTACCTTGACAGGCGTCTAGCCAAAAACATTCAGTACTTC
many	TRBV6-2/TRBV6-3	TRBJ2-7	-	CASSQPQPYEQYF	TGTGCCAGCAGCCAACCGCAACCCTACGAGCAGTACTTC
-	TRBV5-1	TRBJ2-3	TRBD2	CASSLASGFTDTQYF	TGCGCCAGCAGCTTGGCTAGCGGATTCACAGATACGCAGTATTTT
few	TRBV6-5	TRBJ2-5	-	CASSYSGRNQETQYF	TGTGCCAGCAGTTACTCTGGGCGGAACCAAGAGACCCAGTACTTC
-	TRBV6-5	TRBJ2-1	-	CTSSYPGGNEQFF	TGTACCAGCAGTTACCCGGGCGGCAATGAGCAGTTCTTC
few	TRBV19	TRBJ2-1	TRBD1	CASRGRGQGRGSYNEQFF	TGTGCCAGTAGAGGCCGAGGACAGGGGAGGGGTTCCTACAATGAGCAGTTCTTC
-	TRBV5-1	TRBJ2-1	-	CASSENRPSAHEQFF	TGCGCCAGCTCGGAAAATCGTCCCTCCGCCCATGAGCAGTTCTTC
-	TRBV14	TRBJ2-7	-	CASSQATPYEQYF	TGTGCCAGCAGCCAAGCGACCCCCTACGAGCAGTACTTC
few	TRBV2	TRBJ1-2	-	CASSERQAYGYTF	TGTGCCAGCAGTGAACGTCAGGCCTATGGCTACACCTTC
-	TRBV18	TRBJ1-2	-	CASSPEVAYGYTF	TGTGCCAGCTCACCCGAGGTGGCCTATGGCTACACCTTC
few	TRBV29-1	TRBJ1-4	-	CSVPEGEKLFF	TGCAGCGTCCCCGAGGGTGAAAAACTGTTTTTT
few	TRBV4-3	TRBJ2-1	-	CASSQDRRSYNEQFF	TGCGCCAGCAGCCAGGACAGACGCTCCTACAATGAGCAGTTCTTC
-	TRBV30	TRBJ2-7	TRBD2	CAWRPTSGGYYEQYF	TGTGCCTGGAGACCGACTAGCGGGGGATACTACGAGCAGTACTTC
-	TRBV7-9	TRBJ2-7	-	CASSFGDSSYEQYF	TGTGCCAGCAGCTTTGGCGATAGCTCCTACGAGCAGTACTTC
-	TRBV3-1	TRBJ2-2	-	CASGRFQTGELFF	TGTGCCAGTGGGCGGTTTCAAACCGGGGAGCTGTTTTTT
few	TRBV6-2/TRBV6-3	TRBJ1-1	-	CASLAGWTEAFF	TGTGCCAGCCTGGCAGGGTGGACTGAAGCTTTCTTT
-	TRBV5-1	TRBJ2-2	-	CASSLGPMTGELFF	TGCGCCAGCAGCTTGGGACCGATGACCGGGGAGCTGTTTTTT
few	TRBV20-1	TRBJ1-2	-	CSARQGLDYGYTF	TGCAGTGCTAGACAGGGGCTAGACTATGGCTACACCTTC